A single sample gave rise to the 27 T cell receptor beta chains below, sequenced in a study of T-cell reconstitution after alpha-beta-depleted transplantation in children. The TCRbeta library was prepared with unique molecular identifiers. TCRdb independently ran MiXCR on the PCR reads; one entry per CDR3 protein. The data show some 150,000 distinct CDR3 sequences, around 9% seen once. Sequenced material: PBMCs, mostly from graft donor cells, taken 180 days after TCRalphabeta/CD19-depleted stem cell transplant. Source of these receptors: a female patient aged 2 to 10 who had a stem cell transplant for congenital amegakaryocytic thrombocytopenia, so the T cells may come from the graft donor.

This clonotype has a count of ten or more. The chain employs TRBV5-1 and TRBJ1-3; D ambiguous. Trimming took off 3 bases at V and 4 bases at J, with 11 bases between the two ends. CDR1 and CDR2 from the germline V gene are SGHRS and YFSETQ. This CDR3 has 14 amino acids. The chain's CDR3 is CASSSSDAGNTIYF. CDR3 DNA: TGCGCCAGCAGCTCCTCGGACGCCGGAAACACCATATATTTT.

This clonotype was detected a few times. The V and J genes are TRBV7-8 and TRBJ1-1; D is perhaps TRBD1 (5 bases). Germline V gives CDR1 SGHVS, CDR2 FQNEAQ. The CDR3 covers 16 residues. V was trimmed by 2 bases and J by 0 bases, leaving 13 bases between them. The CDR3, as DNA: TGTGCCAGCAGCTTAAATGGGGGATGGATGAACACTGAAGCTTTCTTT. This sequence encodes CASSLNGGWMNTEAFF.

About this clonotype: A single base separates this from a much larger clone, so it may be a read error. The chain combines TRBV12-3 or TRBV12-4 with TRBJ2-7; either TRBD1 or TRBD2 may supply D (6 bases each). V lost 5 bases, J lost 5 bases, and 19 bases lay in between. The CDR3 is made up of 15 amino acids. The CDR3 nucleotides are TGTGCCAGCAGTCCCCAACGGAGGGGGGTAGACGAGCAGTACTTC. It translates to CASSPQRRGVDEQYF.

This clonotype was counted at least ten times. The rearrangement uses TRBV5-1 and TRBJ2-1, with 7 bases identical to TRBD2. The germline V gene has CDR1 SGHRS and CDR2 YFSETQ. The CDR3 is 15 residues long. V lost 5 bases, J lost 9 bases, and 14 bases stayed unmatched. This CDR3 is CASSSTLGGNSEQFF. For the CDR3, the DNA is TGCGCCAGCAGTTCCACGCTCGGGGGGAACAGTGAGCAGTTCTTC.

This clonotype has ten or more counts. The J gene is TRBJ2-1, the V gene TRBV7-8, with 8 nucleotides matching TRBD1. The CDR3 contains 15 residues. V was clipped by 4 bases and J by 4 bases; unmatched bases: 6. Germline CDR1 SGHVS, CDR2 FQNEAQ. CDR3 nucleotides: TGTGCCAGCAGCTCCGGACAGGGCAATTACAATGAGCAGTTCTTC. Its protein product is CASSSGQGNYNEQFF.

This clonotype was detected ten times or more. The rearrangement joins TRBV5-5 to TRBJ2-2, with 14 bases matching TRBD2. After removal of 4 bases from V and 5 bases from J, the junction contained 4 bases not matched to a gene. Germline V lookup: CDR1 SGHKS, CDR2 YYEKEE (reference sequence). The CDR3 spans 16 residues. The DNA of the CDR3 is TGTGCCAGCAGCCCCGGGACTAGCGGGAGTACCGGGGAGCTGTTTTTT. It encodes CASSPGTSGSTGELFF.

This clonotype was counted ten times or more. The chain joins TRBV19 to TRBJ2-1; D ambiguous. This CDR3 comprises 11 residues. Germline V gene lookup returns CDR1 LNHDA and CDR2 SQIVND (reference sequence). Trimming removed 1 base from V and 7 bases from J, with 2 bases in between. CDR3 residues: CASSIGNEQFF. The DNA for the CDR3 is TGTGCCAGTAGTATAGGAAATGAGCAGTTCTTC.

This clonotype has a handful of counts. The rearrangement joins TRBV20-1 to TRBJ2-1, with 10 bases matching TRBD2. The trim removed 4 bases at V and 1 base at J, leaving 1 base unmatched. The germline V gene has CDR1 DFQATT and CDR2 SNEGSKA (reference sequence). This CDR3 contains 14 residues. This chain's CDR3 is CSAISGRSYNEQFF. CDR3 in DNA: TGCAGTGCTATTAGCGGGAGGTCCTACAATGAGCAGTTCTTC.

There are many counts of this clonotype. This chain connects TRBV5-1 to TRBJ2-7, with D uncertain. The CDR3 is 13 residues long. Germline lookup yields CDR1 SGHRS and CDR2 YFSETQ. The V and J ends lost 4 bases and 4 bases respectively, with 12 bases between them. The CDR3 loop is CASSTDPGYEQYF. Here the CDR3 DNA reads TGCGCCAGCAGCACTGATCCGGGTTACGAGCAGTACTTC. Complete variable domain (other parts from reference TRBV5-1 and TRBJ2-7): KAGVTQTPRYLIKTRGQQVTLSCSPISGHRSVSWYQQTPGQGLQFLFEYFSETQRNKGNFPGRFSGRQFSNSRSEMNVSTLELGDSALYLCASSTDPGYEQYFGPGTRLTVT.

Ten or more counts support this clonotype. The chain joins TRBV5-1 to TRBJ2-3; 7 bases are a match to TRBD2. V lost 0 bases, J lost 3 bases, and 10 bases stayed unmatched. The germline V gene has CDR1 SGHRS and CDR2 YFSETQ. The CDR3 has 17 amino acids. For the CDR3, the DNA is TGCGCCAGCAGCTTGGCGGGAGGTTCAGCCGGGACAGATACGCAGTATTTT. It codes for CASSLAGGSAGTDTQYF.

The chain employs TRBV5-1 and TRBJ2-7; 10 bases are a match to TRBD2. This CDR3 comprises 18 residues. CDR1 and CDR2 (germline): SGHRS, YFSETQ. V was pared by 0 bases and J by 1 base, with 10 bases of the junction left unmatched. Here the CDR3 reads CASSLVQGLAASSYEQYF. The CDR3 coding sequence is TGCGCCAGCAGCTTGGTTCAAGGACTAGCGGCTTCTTCCTACGAGCAGTACTTC.

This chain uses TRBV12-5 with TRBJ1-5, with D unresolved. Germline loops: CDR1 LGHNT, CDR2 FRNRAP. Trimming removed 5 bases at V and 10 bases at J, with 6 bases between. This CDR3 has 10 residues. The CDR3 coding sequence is TGTGCTAGTGGTGCTCCTCCCCAGCATTTT. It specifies CASGAPPQHF.

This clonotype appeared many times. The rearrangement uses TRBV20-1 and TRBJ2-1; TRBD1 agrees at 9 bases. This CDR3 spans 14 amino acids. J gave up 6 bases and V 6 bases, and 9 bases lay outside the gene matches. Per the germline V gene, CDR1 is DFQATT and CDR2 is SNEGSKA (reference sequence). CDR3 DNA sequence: TGCAGTGCAAACAGGGGGCTGGAAGGCAATGAGCAGTTCTTC. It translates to CSANRGLEGNEQFF.

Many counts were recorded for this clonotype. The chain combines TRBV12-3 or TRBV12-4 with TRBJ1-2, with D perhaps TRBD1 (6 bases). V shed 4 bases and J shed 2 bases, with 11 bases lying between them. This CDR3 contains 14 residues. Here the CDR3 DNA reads TGTGCCAGCAGTTCTTGGACAGCCAACTATGGCTACACCTTC. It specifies CASSSWTANYGYTF.

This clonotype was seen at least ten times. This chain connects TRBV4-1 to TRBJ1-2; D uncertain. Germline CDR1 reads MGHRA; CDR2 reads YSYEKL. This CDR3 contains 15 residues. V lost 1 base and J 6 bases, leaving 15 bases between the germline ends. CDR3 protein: CASSQVGFQRDGYTF. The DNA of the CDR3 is TGCGCCAGCAGCCAAGTCGGCTTTCAACGGGATGGCTACACCTTC.

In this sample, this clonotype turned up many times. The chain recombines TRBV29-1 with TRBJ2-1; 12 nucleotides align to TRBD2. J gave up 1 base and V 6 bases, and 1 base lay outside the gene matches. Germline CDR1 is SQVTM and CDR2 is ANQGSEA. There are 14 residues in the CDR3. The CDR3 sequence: CSVTSGSSYNEQFF. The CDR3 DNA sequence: TGCAGCGTGACTAGCGGGAGTTCCTACAATGAGCAGTTCTTC.

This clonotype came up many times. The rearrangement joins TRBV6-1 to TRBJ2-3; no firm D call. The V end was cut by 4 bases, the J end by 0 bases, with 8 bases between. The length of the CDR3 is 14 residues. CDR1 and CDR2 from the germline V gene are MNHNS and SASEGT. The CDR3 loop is CASSASRSTDTQYF. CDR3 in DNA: TGTGCCAGCAGTGCCTCTCGAAGCACAGATACGCAGTATTTT.

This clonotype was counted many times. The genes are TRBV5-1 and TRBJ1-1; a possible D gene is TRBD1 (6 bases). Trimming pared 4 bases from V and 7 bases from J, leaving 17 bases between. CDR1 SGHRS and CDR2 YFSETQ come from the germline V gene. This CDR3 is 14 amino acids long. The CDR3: CASSRAGAISEAFF. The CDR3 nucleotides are TGCGCCAGCAGCCGGGCAGGGGCGATAAGTGAAGCTTTCTTT.

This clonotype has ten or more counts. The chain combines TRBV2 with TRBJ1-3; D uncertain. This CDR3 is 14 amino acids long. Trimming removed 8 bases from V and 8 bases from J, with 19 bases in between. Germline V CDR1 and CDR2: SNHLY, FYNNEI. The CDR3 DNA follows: TGTGCCAGCGGAGAACCGGACCTTAGGGACACCATATATTTT. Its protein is CASGEPDLRDTIYF. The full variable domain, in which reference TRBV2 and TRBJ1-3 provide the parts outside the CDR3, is EPEVTQTPSHQVTQMGQEVILRCVPISNHLYFYWYRQILGQKVEFLVSFYNNEISEKSEIFDDQFSVERPDGSNFTLKIRSTKLEDSAMYFCASGEPDLRDTIYFGEGSWLTVV.

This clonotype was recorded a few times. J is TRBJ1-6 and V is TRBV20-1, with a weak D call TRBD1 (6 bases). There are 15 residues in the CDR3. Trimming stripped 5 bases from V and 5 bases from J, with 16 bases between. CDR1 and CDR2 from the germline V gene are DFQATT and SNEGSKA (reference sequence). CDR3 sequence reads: CSAFPGTTHNSPLHF. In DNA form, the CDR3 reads TGCAGTGCTTTCCCCGGGACAACCCATAATTCACCCCTCCACTTT.

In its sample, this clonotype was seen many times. This CDR3 is CATADRVSYEQYF. As DNA, the CDR3 is TGTGCCACCGCAGACAGGGTTTCCTACGAGCAGTACTTC. The chain joins TRBV19 to TRBJ2-7; 7 bases are a match to TRBD1. This CDR3 has 13 amino acids. CDR1 and CDR2 (germline): LNHDA, SQIVND (reference sequence). J lost 1 base, V lost 10 bases, and 7 bases had no gene match.

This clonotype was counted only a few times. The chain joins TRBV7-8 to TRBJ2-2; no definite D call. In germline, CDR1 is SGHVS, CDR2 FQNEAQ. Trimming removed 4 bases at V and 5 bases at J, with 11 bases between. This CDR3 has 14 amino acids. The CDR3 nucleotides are TGTGCCAGCAGCTCATACCTAGTAACCGGGGAGCTGTTTTTT. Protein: CASSSYLVTGELFF.

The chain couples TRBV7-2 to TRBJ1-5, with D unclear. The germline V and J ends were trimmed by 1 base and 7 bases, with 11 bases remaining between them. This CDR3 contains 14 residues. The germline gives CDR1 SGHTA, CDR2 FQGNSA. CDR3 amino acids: CASSLVAAGQPQHF. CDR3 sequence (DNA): TGTGCCAGCAGCTTAGTGGCAGCGGGCCAGCCCCAGCATTTT.

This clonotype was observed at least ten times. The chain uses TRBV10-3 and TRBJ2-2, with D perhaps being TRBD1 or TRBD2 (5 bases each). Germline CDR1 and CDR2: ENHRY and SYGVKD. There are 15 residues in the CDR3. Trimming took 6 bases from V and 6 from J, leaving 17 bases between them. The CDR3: CAIRVGRIEAGELFF. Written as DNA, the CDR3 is TGTGCCATCAGGGTGGGACGGATTGAGGCCGGGGAGCTGTTTTTT.

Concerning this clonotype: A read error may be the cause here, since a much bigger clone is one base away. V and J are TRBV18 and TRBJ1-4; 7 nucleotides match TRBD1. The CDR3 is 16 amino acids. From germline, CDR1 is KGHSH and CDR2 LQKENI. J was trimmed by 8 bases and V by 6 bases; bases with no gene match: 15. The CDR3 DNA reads TGTGCCAGCTCGCCTCGGAACAGGGGCCAAAAGGAAAAACTGTTTTTT. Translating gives CASSPRNRGQKEKLFF. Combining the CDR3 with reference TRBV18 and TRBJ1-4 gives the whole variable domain NAGVMQNPRHLVRRRGQEARLRCSPMKGHSHVYWYRQLPEEGLKFMVYLQKENIIDESGMPKERFSAEFPKEGPSILRIQQVVRGDSAAYFCASSPRNRGQKEKLFFGSGTQLSVL.

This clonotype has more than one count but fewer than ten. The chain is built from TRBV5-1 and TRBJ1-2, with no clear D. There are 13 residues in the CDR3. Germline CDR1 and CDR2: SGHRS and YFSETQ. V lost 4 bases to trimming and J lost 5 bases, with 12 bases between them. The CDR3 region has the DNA TGCGCCAGCAGCCCCGGGGTGGGGTATGGCTACACCTTC. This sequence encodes CASSPGVGYGYTF.

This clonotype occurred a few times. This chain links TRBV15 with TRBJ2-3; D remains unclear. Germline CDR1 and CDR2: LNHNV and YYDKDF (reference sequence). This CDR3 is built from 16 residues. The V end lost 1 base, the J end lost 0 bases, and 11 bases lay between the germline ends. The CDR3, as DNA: TGTGCCACCAGCAGAGGCTACACTCAAAGCACAGATACGCAGTATTTT. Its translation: CATSRGYTQSTDTQYF. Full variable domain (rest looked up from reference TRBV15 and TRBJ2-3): DAMVIQNPRYQVTQFGKPVTLSCSQTLNHNVMYWYQQKSSQAPKLLFHYYDKDFNNEADTPDNFQSRRPNTSFCFLDIRSPGLGDTAMYLCATSRGYTQSTDTQYFGPGTRLTVL.